This is a list of T cell receptor beta chains from one sample in a study of spatial heterogeneity in lung cancer. TCRdb processed the 5' RACE reads anew with MiXCR; each CDR3 protein has one entry. The sample shows over 8,500 distinct CDR3 sequences, roughly an eighth of them seen only once. Specimen: lung tumor tissue, collected at surgery. The receptors derive from a male donor with early-stage non-small cell lung cancer. Both conserved end residues are part of each CDR3. D genes are given only for firm matches. Clone size is given for some rows only: seen once, a few or many times, or a class if the clone is expanded.

TRBV27	TRBJ2-1	-	many	CASSFAAAGEQFF	TGTGCCAGCAGTTTCGCGGCTGCGGGGGAGCAGTTCTTC
TRBV11-2	TRBJ2-1	TRBD2	many	CASSVGLAGRNEQFF	TGTGCCAGCAGCGTTGGACTAGCGGGTAGAAATGAGCAGTTCTTC
TRBV4-3	TRBJ2-1	-	medium-sized	CASSQDRGSDMNEQFF	TGCGCCAGCAGCCAAGATCGCGGGTCCGATATGAATGAGCAGTTCTTC
TRBV5-6	TRBJ1-2	-	-	CASSQPENYGYTF	TGTGCCAGCAGCCAACCAGAGAACTATGGCTACACCTTC
TRBV19	TRBJ1-2	-	many	CASRWGDYGYTF	TGTGCCAGTAGATGGGGAGACTATGGCTACACCTTC
TRBV29-1	TRBJ2-7	TRBD1	medium-sized	CSVEELDRGTYEQYF	TGCAGCGTTGAAGAATTGGACAGGGGAACCTACGAGCAGTACTTC
TRBV4-1	TRBJ2-7	TRBD2	many	CASSQGTSGRGTYEQYF	TGCGCCAGCAGCCAAGGGACTAGCGGGAGGGGGACCTACGAGCAGTACTTC
TRBV5-1	TRBJ2-5	TRBD1	-	CASSMRQGGQETQYF	TGCGCCAGCAGCATGAGACAGGGGGGCCAAGAGACCCAGTACTTC
TRBV28	TRBJ1-5	-	many	CASSLSENQPQHF	TGTGCCAGCAGTTTATCGGAGAATCAGCCCCAGCATTTT
TRBV7-2	TRBJ2-3	TRBD1	many	CASSSGQGSDTQYF	TGTGCCAGCAGCAGTGGACAGGGGTCAGATACGCAGTATTTT
TRBV7-8	TRBJ2-7	-	many	CASSFMGEDSYEQYF	TGTGCCAGCAGCTTTATGGGGGAGGACTCCTACGAGCAGTACTTC
TRBV24-1	TRBJ2-1	TRBD2	many	CATSDRVGLAGVNEQFF	TGTGCCACCAGTGATCGTGTGGGACTAGCGGGAGTCAATGAGCAGTTCTTC
TRBV12-3/TRBV12-4	TRBJ2-1	-	many	CASTNNRGARGEQFF	TGTGCCAGCACCAACAACCGGGGAGCGAGGGGGGAGCAGTTCTTC
TRBV9	TRBJ2-5	TRBD2	many	CASSQGTSGSWGETQYF	TGTGCCAGCAGCCAAGGGACTAGCGGGAGTTGGGGAGAGACCCAGTACTTC
TRBV28	TRBJ1-2	-	-	CASSPSAPNYGYTF	TGTGCCAGCAGTCCCTCAGCACCCAACTATGGCTACACCTTC
TRBV6-1	TRBJ1-5	-	many	CASLWTADSNQPQHF	TGTGCCAGTTTATGGACGGCCGATAGCAATCAGCCCCAGCATTTT
TRBV29-1	TRBJ1-4	-	-	CSVEMDGGKLFF	TGCAGCGTTGAAATGGACGGCGGGAAACTGTTTTTT
TRBV9	TRBJ2-5	-	many	CASSVGGVGETQYF	TGTGCCAGCAGCGTAGGAGGGGTTGGGGAGACCCAGTACTTC
TRBV27	TRBJ1-5	-	-	CASSHRDSNQPQHF	TGTGCCAGCAGCCACCGGGACTCTAATCAGCCCCAGCATTTT
TRBV9	TRBJ2-1	TRBD2	many	CASSVGLAGGLNEQFF	TGTGCCAGCAGCGTAGGGCTAGCGGGAGGGTTGAATGAGCAGTTCTTC
TRBV7-7	TRBJ2-7	TRBD1	many	CASSLNRDRGHEQYF	TGTGCTAGCAGCTTAAACCGGGACAGGGGGCACGAGCAGTACTTC
TRBV27	TRBJ2-1	TRBD2	many	CASSWGSGGNEQFF	TGTGCCAGCAGTTGGGGGTCGGGAGGCAATGAGCAGTTCTTC
TRBV7-7	TRBJ2-1	TRBD1	many	CASSLTGVAGEQFF	TGTGCTAGCAGCCTCACAGGGGTCGCCGGGGAGCAGTTCTTC
TRBV30	TRBJ1-1	-	-	CSGVGTEAFF	TGTTCCGGGGTAGGGACTGAAGCTTTCTTT
TRBV2	TRBJ1-1	TRBD1	many	CASSGQGAWTEAFF	TGTGCCAGCAGTGGACAGGGGGCTTGGACTGAAGCTTTCTTT
TRBV28	TRBJ1-1	-	medium-sized	CASSTTAPLNTEAFF	TGTGCCAGCAGTACGACAGCGCCGTTGAACACTGAAGCTTTCTTT
TRBV29-1	TRBJ2-7	-	many	CSVHSGQSSYEQYF	TGCAGCGTTCATTCGGGGCAGAGCTCCTACGAGCAGTACTTC
TRBV18	TRBJ1-3	TRBD1	many	CASSPTGQGEHNTIYF	TGTGCCAGCTCACCAACTGGACAGGGAGAACACAACACCATATATTTT
TRBV6-6	TRBJ2-1	TRBD2	many	CASSTLAGVSYEQFF	TGTGCCAGCAGTACTCTAGCGGGAGTTTCGTATGAGCAGTTCTTC
TRBV10-3	TRBJ2-2	-	many	CAISGADGRENTGELFF	TGTGCCATCAGTGGTGCTGACGGACGGGAAAACACCGGGGAGCTGTTTTTT
TRBV12-3/TRBV12-4	TRBJ1-5	-	-	CASSPGGNHRQPQHF	TGTGCCAGCAGCCCAGGAGGGAATCATCGCCAGCCCCAGCATTTT
TRBV12-3/TRBV12-4	TRBJ2-3	TRBD2	many	CASSFSGSRSDTQYF	TGTGCCAGCAGTTTTAGCGGGAGTAGGTCAGATACGCAGTATTTT
TRBV20-1	TRBJ2-3	TRBD1	many	CSAPDRGRTDTQYF	TGCAGTGCTCCGGACAGGGGTCGCACAGATACGCAGTATTTT
TRBV6-6	TRBJ2-1	TRBD1	-	CASSYTGGSYNEQFF	TGTGCCAGCAGTTACACAGGGGGCTCCTACAATGAGCAGTTCTTC
TRBV7-2	TRBJ2-1	TRBD2	many	CASSLGTSGSREQFF	TGTGCCAGCAGCTTAGGGACTAGCGGGAGTCGTGAGCAGTTCTTC
TRBV6-1	TRBJ2-1	TRBD2	many	CASTTSGSYNEQFF	TGTGCCAGCACTACTAGCGGGAGTTACAATGAGCAGTTCTTC
TRBV6-6	TRBJ2-1	TRBD1	-	CASTPRDRGYNEQFF	TGTGCCAGCACCCCCCGGGACAGGGGCTACAATGAGCAGTTCTTC
TRBV10-3	TRBJ2-3	TRBD2	many	CAISGTSGVTDTQYF	TGTGCCATCAGTGGGACTAGCGGTGTCACAGATACGCAGTATTTT
TRBV27	TRBJ2-2	TRBD2	many	CASSLASGSTGELFF	TGTGCCAGCAGTTTGGCTAGCGGTTCTACCGGGGAGCTGTTTTTT
TRBV7-9	TRBJ2-3	-	-	CASSHRDPSDTQYF	TGTGCCAGCAGCCACCGAGACCCCTCAGATACGCAGTATTTT
TRBV28	TRBJ1-4	-	many	CATHRQQTGEKLFF	TGTGCCACCCACAGACAGCAAACGGGTGAAAAACTGTTTTTT
TRBV6-1	TRBJ2-3	TRBD2	many	CASSAGTSGAYTDTQYF	TGTGCCAGCAGCGCGGGGACTAGCGGGGCCTACACAGATACGCAGTATTTT
TRBV4-1	TRBJ2-7	-	many	CASSQPGNSYEQYF	TGCGCCAGCAGCCAACCAGGAAACTCCTACGAGCAGTACTTC
TRBV13	TRBJ2-2	TRBD1	many	CASSPSGTGDTGELFF	TGTGCCAGCAGCCCCTCCGGGACAGGGGATACCGGGGAGCTGTTTTTT
TRBV9	TRBJ2-1	TRBD1	many	CASSPSFGTGVVDEQFF	TGTGCCAGCAGCCCATCATTCGGGACAGGGGTTGTCGATGAGCAGTTCTTC
TRBV15	TRBJ2-7	TRBD1	many	CATSRGDRKSYEQYF	TGTGCCACCAGCAGAGGGGACAGGAAATCCTACGAGCAGTACTTC
TRBV7-9	TRBJ1-1	-	-	CASSPKGKHEAFF	TGTGCCAGCAGTCCGAAGGGTAAGCATGAAGCTTTCTTT
TRBV24-1	TRBJ2-1	-	many	CATSDRGSGLSSYNEQFF	TGTGCCACCAGTGATAGGGGGAGCGGGCTAAGCTCCTACAATGAGCAGTTCTTC
TRBV29-1	TRBJ2-3	TRBD2	many	CSVVGGSTDTQYF	TGCAGCGTTGTGGGGGGGTCCACAGATACGCAGTATTTT
TRBV20-1	TRBJ2-1	-	many	CSARAGANPGNEQFF	TGCAGTGCTAGAGCGGGGGCGAATCCGGGCAATGAGCAGTTCTTC
TRBV27	TRBJ2-1	-	-	CASSLGGGDNEQFF	TGTGCCAGCAGTTTGGGAGGAGGGGACAATGAGCAGTTCTTC
TRBV6-5	TRBJ1-6	-	medium-sized	CASSKQEANSPLHF	TGTGCCAGCAGTAAACAGGAGGCTAATTCACCCCTCCACTTT
TRBV15	TRBJ2-7	-	medium-sized	CATSRASASEQYF	TGTGCCACCAGCAGAGCTAGCGCGAGCGAGCAGTACTTC
TRBV7-9	TRBJ2-3	-	many	CASRPGRNTDTQYF	TGTGCCAGCAGGCCGGGAAGAAACACAGATACGCAGTATTTT
TRBV14	TRBJ1-2	TRBD1	-	CASSRDRVPLDGYTF	TGTGCCAGCAGCCGGGACAGGGTACCCCTCGATGGCTACACCTTC